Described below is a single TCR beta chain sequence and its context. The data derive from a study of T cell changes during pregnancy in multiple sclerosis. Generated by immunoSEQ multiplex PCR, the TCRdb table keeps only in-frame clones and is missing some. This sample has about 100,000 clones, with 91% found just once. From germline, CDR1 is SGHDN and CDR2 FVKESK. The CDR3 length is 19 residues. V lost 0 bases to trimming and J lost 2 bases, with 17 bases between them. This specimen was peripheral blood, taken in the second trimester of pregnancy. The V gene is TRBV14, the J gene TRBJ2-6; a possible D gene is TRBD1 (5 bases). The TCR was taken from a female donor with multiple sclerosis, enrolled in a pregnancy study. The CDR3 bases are TGTGCCAGCAGCCAAGATTCGCAGGGTATCTTTACTGGGGCCAACGTCCTGACTTTC. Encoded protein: CASSQDSQGIFTGANVLTF.